These 25 T cell receptor beta chains were all obtained from the same sample, sequenced in a study of blood T cell repertoires in COVID-19 (dated by TCRdb to about 2020). Libraries were constructed by the immunoSEQ multiplex PCR assay. In its TCRdb copy, this immuneACCESS table keeps in-frame sequences only and misses some clones. Where compared with another copy, unresolved V genes explain less than half of these, and the others have no known cause. The sample table lists more than 400,000 clones, roughly 87% of them with a count of one. The ten largest account for about 0.6% of the sample. What was sequenced was PBMCs or T cells enriched from blood (not recorded which). The source is a man between 18 and 35 years old who had recovered from COVID-19.

The CDR3 sequence: CASARGLSNQPQHF. CDR3 DNA: TGTGCCAGCGCACGAGGGCTTAGCAATCAGCCCCAGCATTTT. The chain joins TRBV2 to TRBJ1-5, with unresolved D. Germline-derived CDR1 and CDR2 are SNHLY and FYNNEI. Trimming pared 8 bases from V and 0 bases from J, leaving 11 bases between. The CDR3 loop spans 14 amino acids.

This clone was picked up many times. This chain links TRBV6-1 with TRBJ2-7; the D gene is possibly TRBD1 (5 bases). Germline CDR1 MNHNS, CDR2 SASEGT. CDR3 length: 16 residues. Trimming took 4 bases from V and 3 from J, leaving 19 bases between them. The DNA for the CDR3 is TGTGCCAGCAGTGTTTTTTCGCAGGGAACTTTCTACGAGCAGTACTTC. This translates into CASSVFSQGTFYEQYF.

CDR3 region: CASSLAGGKTEAFF. The CDR3 bases are TGTGCCAGCAGCTTAGCGGGGGGTAAGACTGAAGCTTTCTTT. This chain links TRBV7-9 with TRBJ1-1; tentatively, D is TRBD1 (5 bases). The V end was cut by 0 bases, the J end by 5 bases, with 10 bases between. This CDR3 has 14 amino acids. Germline values: CDR1 SEHNR, CDR2 FQNEAQ (reference sequence).

V is TRBV7-2 and J is TRBJ2-5, with 7 bases matching TRBD2. V was pared by 8 bases and J by 5 bases, with 20 bases of the junction left unmatched. The germline V gene has CDR1 SGHTA and CDR2 FQGNSA. CDR3 size: 17 residues. The CDR3 here is CASDLGKWDRRGETQYF. DNA for the CDR3: TGTGCCAGCGACCTTGGGAAATGGGACCGGCGGGGGGAGACCCAGTACTTC.

This clone was observed once. The chain carries TRBV29-1 and TRBJ1-1; D is uncertain. Germline V CDR1 and CDR2: SQVTM, ANQGSEA. Trimming cost V 3 bases and J 1 base, with 9 bases left between them. CDR3 length equals 13 residues. CDR3 sequence (DNA): TGCAGCGTTGATGCCGGGAAGAACACTGAAGCTTTCTTT. This sequence encodes CSVDAGKNTEAFF.

For the CDR3, the DNA is TGCAGTGCTAGTCCCCTACCGAACACCGGGGAGCTGTTTTTT. It specifies CSASPLPNTGELFF. The chain combines TRBV20-1 with TRBJ2-2; no definite D call. The CDR3 runs to 14 residues. Trimming took off 3 bases at V and 0 bases at J, with 8 bases between the two ends. Germline V gives CDR1 DFQATT, CDR2 SNEGSKA (reference sequence).

The rearrangement joins TRBV9 to TRBJ2-7, with D perhaps TRBD1 (6 bases). Deletions cut 1 base from V and 2 bases from J, with 13 bases between. This CDR3 is built from 15 residues. The germline CDR1 and CDR2 sequences are SGDLS and YYNGEE. The CDR3: CASSVSPGATYEQYF. CDR3 DNA sequence: TGTGCCAGCAGCGTAAGCCCAGGGGCCACCTACGAGCAGTACTTC.

The V gene is TRBV11-3, the J gene TRBJ2-7, with D perhaps TRBD2 (7 bases). The CDR3 loop spans 14 amino acids. Germline assignment: CDR1 SGHNT and CDR2 YENEEA. V shed 4 bases and J shed 2 bases, with 12 bases lying between them. CDR3 sequence (DNA): TGTGCCAGCAGCTCGGCGGGGGACACCTACGAGCAGTACTTC. Amino acids: CASSSAGDTYEQYF.

This clone was picked up one time. The CDR3 spells CASSLKGHYSDSRHEQYF. The CDR3, as DNA: TGTGCCAGCAGCTTAAAGGGACATTATTCCGACAGTCGTCACGAGCAGTACTTC. The chain uses TRBV7-3 and TRBJ2-7; the D gene is possibly TRBD1 (6 bases). Germline CDR1 SGHTA, CDR2 FQGTGA. The V and J ends lost 1 base and 5 bases respectively, with 24 bases between them. The CDR3 extends over 18 amino acids.

V is TRBV5-1 and J is TRBJ1-5; 7 bases map to TRBD1. Losses at the gene ends were 4 bases for V and 3 bases for J; bases not matched to a gene: 7. CDR1 SGHRS and CDR2 YFSETQ come from the germline V gene. The CDR3 totals 15 residues. CDR3 in DNA: TGCGCCAGCAGCGTGACAGGGAGTTTCAATCAGCCCCAGCATTTT. The encoded protein is CASSVTGSFNQPQHF.

A single count supports this clone. This chain connects TRBV18 to TRBJ1-5, with 7 positions matching TRBD1. Trimming removed 3 bases from V and 11 bases from J; junction bases left unmatched: 10. Germline V gene lookup returns CDR1 KGHSH and CDR2 LQKENI. CDR3 length: 14 residues. CDR3 protein: CASSPGQAPVTQHF. The CDR3, as DNA: TGTGCCAGCTCACCTGGACAGGCGCCGGTGACCCAGCATTTT.

The chain couples TRBV18 to TRBJ1-5, with D unclear. Trimming shortened V by 1 base and J by 7 bases, and 17 bases separated the two germline ends. This CDR3 is 16 amino acids long. Germline values: CDR1 KGHSH, CDR2 LQKENI. The CDR3 reads CASSPQLQDPGQPQHF. The CDR3 DNA reads TGTGCCAGCTCACCACAGCTTCAGGATCCCGGCCAGCCCCAGCATTTT.

The chain is built from TRBV7-6 and TRBJ1-1, with a tentative D call TRBD1 (6 bases). This CDR3 has 15 amino acids. Trimming stripped 1 base from V and 3 bases from J, with 12 bases between. Looked up from germline, CDR1 is SGHVS and CDR2 is FNYEAQ. The CDR3 sequence is CASSLGTAWDTEAFF. Here the CDR3 DNA reads TGTGCCAGCAGCTTAGGGACAGCGTGGGACACTGAAGCTTTCTTT.

This chain connects TRBV20-1 to TRBJ2-7; a weak D match, TRBD1 (6 bases). Trimming removed 3 bases at V and 3 bases at J, with 12 bases between. Germline assignment: CDR1 DFQATT and CDR2 SNEGSKA (reference sequence). The CDR3 consists of 13 residues. In nucleotides, the CDR3 is TGCAGTGCTAGTATTGTACAGGGCTACGAGCAGTACTTC. As protein: CSASIVQGYEQYF.

V gene TRBV4-2 combines with J gene TRBJ2-4; TRBD1 might be the D (5 bases). CDR1 and CDR2 from the germline V gene are LGHNA and YNFKEQ. The V end lost 2 bases, the J end lost 0 bases, and 14 bases lay between the germline ends. CDR3 size: 17 residues. The CDR3 sequence: CASSQMGLRVAKNIQYF. CDR3 nucleotide sequence: TGTGCCAGCAGCCAAATGGGGCTAAGGGTAGCCAAAAACATTCAGTACTTC.

CDR3 nucleotide sequence: TGTGCCAGCAGCTTGGAATACGGGGCGACGGGGGAAGGCCTCGTCTACGAGCAGTACTTC. Translation gives CASSLEYGATGEGLVYEQYF. The chain employs TRBV5-4 and TRBJ2-7; D may be TRBD2 (6 bases). The CDR3 contains 20 residues. Trimming cost V 0 bases and J 3 bases, with 28 bases left between them. Germline-derived CDR1 and CDR2 are SGHNT and YYREEE (reference sequence).

This clone was picked up one time. The chain has TRBV11-3 and TRBJ1-1, with TRBD1 as a possible D gene (6 bases). Trimming left V 1 base short and J 0 bases short, with 12 bases between. Germline V CDR1 and CDR2: SGHNT, YENEEA. The CDR3 is 16 amino acids. The CDR3 DNA follows: TGTGCCAGCAGCTTAGGCGGGGGGCGGATGAACACTGAAGCTTTCTTT. Its protein product is CASSLGGGRMNTEAFF.

The genes are TRBV19 and TRBJ1-5, with D possibly being TRBD1 (6 bases). CDR3 size: 15 residues. Germline CDR1 is LNHDA and CDR2 is SQIVND (reference sequence). V was pared by 6 bases and J by 4 bases, with 16 bases between. The CDR3 spells CASRVGRQANQPQHF. The CDR3 DNA sequence: TGTGCCAGTAGAGTTGGCCGACAGGCGAATCAGCCCCAGCATTTT.

The chain couples TRBV19 to TRBJ1-5; 10 bases fit TRBD1. The length of the CDR3 is 18 residues. V dropped 5 bases and J dropped 0; count of bases not matched to a gene: 10. Germline lookup yields CDR1 LNHDA and CDR2 SQIVND (reference sequence). The CDR3: CASSLDRDRGNSNQPQHF. The CDR3 DNA reads as TGTGCCAGTAGTTTGGACCGGGACAGGGGTAATAGCAATCAGCCCCAGCATTTT.

V is TRBV6-5 and J is TRBJ2-7; 10 nucleotides match TRBD2. Per germline, CDR1 MNHEY and CDR2 SVGAGI. With 6 bases clipped from V and 2 bases from J, the junction kept 4 bases outside the gene matches. The CDR3 is 14 amino acids. For the CDR3, the DNA is TGTGCCAGCAGCTCAGCGGGAGGGCCCTACGAGCAGTACTTC. Translation: CASSSAGGPYEQYF.

The chain recombines TRBV29-1 with TRBJ2-7, with TRBD2 as a possible D gene (5 bases). Germline lookup yields CDR1 SQVTM and CDR2 ANQGSEA. This CDR3 is 12 amino acids long. V shed 3 bases and J shed 7 bases, with 13 bases lying between them. The CDR3 loop reads CSVDGRSGEQYF. The CDR3 DNA follows: TGCAGCGTTGATGGCAGGAGCGGTGAGCAGTACTTC.

The rearrangement uses TRBV29-1 and TRBJ1-4; D is possibly TRBD1 (5 bases). CDR3 length: 13 residues. In germline, CDR1 is SQVTM, CDR2 ANQGSEA. V was cut by 4 bases and J by 11 bases, with 17 bases left in between. As DNA, the CDR3 is TGCAGCGTTGTTGTCACAGGCGAGTCGAAACTGTTTTTT. Translation gives CSVVVTGESKLFF.

The J gene is TRBJ1-5, the V gene TRBV6-5; TRBD1 might be the D (6 bases). The CDR3 totals 13 residues. Trimming took off 10 bases at V and 4 bases at J, with 14 bases between the two ends. In germline, CDR1 is MNHEY, CDR2 SVGAGI. The CDR3 region has the DNA TGTGCCACCTCCGGGACACTAAATCAGCCCCAGCATTTT. Protein product: CATSGTLNQPQHF.

This CDR3 reads CASRKTQGAKGHEQYF. The CDR3 bases are TGTGCCAGCAGAAAAACTCAGGGGGCAAAGGGGCACGAGCAGTACTTC. J is TRBJ2-7 and V is TRBV28; TRBD1 matches 8 bases. The V and J ends lost 6 bases and 5 bases, in that order; junction bases with no gene match: 15. The CDR3 length is 16 residues. Germline loops: CDR1 MDHEN, CDR2 SYDVKM.

This rearrangement joins TRBV6-1 to TRBJ1-3; TRBD1 might be the D (5 bases). CDR1 MNHNS and CDR2 SASEGT come from the germline V gene. Trimming cost V 3 bases and J 2 bases, with 14 bases left between them. The CDR3 consists of 16 residues. Here the CDR3 reads CASSDSGGAPGNTIYF. The CDR3 coding sequence is TGTGCCAGCAGTGATTCAGGCGGGGCGCCTGGAAACACCATATATTTT.